This T cell receptor beta chain was sequenced for a study of metastatic and nonmetastatic thyroid tumors. TCRdb re-called the PCR reads through MiXCR. The data contain about 22,000 clones, 36% of them singletons. V trimming: 6 bases; J trimming: 11 bases; junction bases outside the gene matches: 7. CDR3 length equals 12 residues. The germline gives CDR1 MNHEY, CDR2 SMNVEV (reference sequence). All patients were treatment-naive before thyroid surgery. The specimen sequenced was blood. The sequence was obtained from a male donor with papillary thyroid cancer or a benign thyroid nodule (not recorded which). Some clones in this sample may be carry-over from other donors' samples. The gene calls are TRBV27 and TRBJ2-1; 7 bases agree with TRBD1. The CDR3 bases are TGTGCCAGCAGCCGAAACAGGGGTAAGCAGTTCTTC. Amino acids: CASSRNRGKQFF.